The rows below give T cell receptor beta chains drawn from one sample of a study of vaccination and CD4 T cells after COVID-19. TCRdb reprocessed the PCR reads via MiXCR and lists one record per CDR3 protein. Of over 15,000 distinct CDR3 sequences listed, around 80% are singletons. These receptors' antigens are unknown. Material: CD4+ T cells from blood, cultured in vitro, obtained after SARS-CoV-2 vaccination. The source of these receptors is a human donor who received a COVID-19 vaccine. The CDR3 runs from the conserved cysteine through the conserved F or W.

CDR3aa: CASSYSDRGHSPLHF; v_gene: TRBV6-5; j_gene: TRBJ1-6
CDR3aa: CASSKEVHPKEGYEQYF; v_gene: TRBV21-1; j_gene: TRBJ2-7
CDR3aa: CSARVGGGATDTQYF; v_gene: TRBV20-1; j_gene: TRBJ2-3
CDR3aa: CASSKRTGDDSNQPQHF; v_gene: TRBV19; j_gene: TRBJ1-5
CDR3aa: CATSFRNPGTIYTGELFF; v_gene: TRBV15; j_gene: TRBJ2-2
CDR3aa: CSATFTTGVAFF; v_gene: TRBV20-1; j_gene: TRBJ1-1
CDR3aa: CASSLVDGPWGTGELFF; v_gene: TRBV5-4; j_gene: TRBJ2-2
CDR3aa: CASSPFTGLSQPQHF; v_gene: TRBV19; j_gene: TRBJ1-5
CDR3aa: CASSPRESSGANVLTF; v_gene: TRBV10-1; j_gene: TRBJ2-6
CDR3aa: CASSLGAGEETQYF; v_gene: TRBV7-7; j_gene: TRBJ2-5
CDR3aa: CASSLDRVSSEAFF; v_gene: TRBV6-5; j_gene: TRBJ1-1
CDR3aa: CAWSPGRFYGYTF; v_gene: TRBV30; j_gene: TRBJ1-2
CDR3aa: CASSPGTGSNSPLHF; v_gene: TRBV11-3; j_gene: TRBJ1-6
CDR3aa: CASSIDYRGRETQYF; v_gene: TRBV19; j_gene: TRBJ2-5
CDR3aa: CASSARRKNTEAFF; v_gene: TRBV6-1; j_gene: TRBJ1-1
CDR3aa: CATGRTGGDGYTF; v_gene: TRBV15; j_gene: TRBJ1-2
CDR3aa: CASSYLALGHGYTF; v_gene: TRBV6-2/TRBV6-3; j_gene: TRBJ1-2
CDR3aa: CASSMQATPSGGYTF; v_gene: TRBV19; j_gene: TRBJ1-2
CDR3aa: CAISVSRGQRTGELFF; v_gene: TRBV10-3; j_gene: TRBJ2-2
CDR3aa: CSARDSGAVETQYF; v_gene: TRBV20-1; j_gene: TRBJ2-5
CDR3aa: CASRERDSRNYGYTF; v_gene: TRBV2; j_gene: TRBJ1-2
CDR3aa: CASSSGANVLTF; v_gene: TRBV12-3/TRBV12-4; j_gene: TRBJ2-6
CDR3aa: CAWSVGARDGYTF; v_gene: TRBV30; j_gene: TRBJ1-2
CDR3aa: CSASAGLSELAKNIQYF; v_gene: TRBV20-1; j_gene: TRBJ2-4
CDR3aa: CAIEGRGWANSSNYGYTF; v_gene: TRBV10-3; j_gene: TRBJ1-2
CDR3aa: CASSWTSGGTQYF; v_gene: TRBV7-6; j_gene: TRBJ2-5
CDR3aa: CAWSVRGGNQPQHF; v_gene: TRBV30; j_gene: TRBJ1-5
CDR3aa: CSVRTGDGYTF; v_gene: TRBV29-1; j_gene: TRBJ1-2
CDR3aa: CSARKTGSGETQYF; v_gene: TRBV20-1; j_gene: TRBJ2-5
CDR3aa: CSASHNGGYGYTF; v_gene: TRBV20-1; j_gene: TRBJ1-2
CDR3aa: CASRPQIEGYTF; v_gene: TRBV6-1; j_gene: TRBJ1-2
CDR3aa: CASSSFRQSLSTEAFF; v_gene: TRBV7-6; j_gene: TRBJ1-1
CDR3aa: CASSRTGISSSYNSPLHF; v_gene: TRBV12-3/TRBV12-4; j_gene: TRBJ1-6
CDR3aa: CASSEIQGAYYGYTF; v_gene: TRBV6-1; j_gene: TRBJ1-2
CDR3aa: CSAFGLAGGNNEQFF; v_gene: TRBV20-1; j_gene: TRBJ2-1
CDR3aa: CARGSGRGETQYF; v_gene: TRBV2; j_gene: TRBJ2-5
CDR3aa: CASSSDRSNEQFF; v_gene: TRBV11-3; j_gene: TRBJ2-1
CDR3aa: CASSVPGTGSGYTF; v_gene: TRBV7-2; j_gene: TRBJ1-2
CDR3aa: CASSSGRSTGELFF; v_gene: TRBV19; j_gene: TRBJ2-2
CDR3aa: CASSFDRGGGYTF; v_gene: TRBV6-5; j_gene: TRBJ1-2
CDR3aa: CASSVEAYTDTQYF; v_gene: TRBV2; j_gene: TRBJ2-3
CDR3aa: CASSDGGTDTQYF; v_gene: TRBV10-2; j_gene: TRBJ2-3
CDR3aa: CASSVMTGTEAFF; v_gene: TRBV25-1; j_gene: TRBJ1-1